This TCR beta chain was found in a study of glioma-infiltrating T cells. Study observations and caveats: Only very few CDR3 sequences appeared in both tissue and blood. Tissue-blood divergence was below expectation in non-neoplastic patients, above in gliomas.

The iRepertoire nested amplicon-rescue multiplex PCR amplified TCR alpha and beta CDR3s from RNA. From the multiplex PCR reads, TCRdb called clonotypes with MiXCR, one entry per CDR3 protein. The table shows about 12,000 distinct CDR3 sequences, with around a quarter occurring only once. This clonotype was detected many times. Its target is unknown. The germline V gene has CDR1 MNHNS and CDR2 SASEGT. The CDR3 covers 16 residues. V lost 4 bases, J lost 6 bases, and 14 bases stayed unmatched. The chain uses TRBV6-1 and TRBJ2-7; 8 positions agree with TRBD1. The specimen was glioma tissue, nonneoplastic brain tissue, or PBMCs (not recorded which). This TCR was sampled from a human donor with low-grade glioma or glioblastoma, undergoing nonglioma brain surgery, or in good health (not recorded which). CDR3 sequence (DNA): TGTGCCAGCAGTGTAACCTCCGGGACAGGTGACGGCGAGCAGTACTTC. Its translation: CASSVTSGTGDGEQYF.